The 8 T cell receptor beta chains below come from one sample, sequenced in a study of blood T cell repertoires in COVID-19. Using immunoSEQ multiplex PCR, the repertoire was profiled, and TCRdb retains in-frame clones only, with some absent. The sample yields about 240,000 clones, roughly 86% seen once. What was sequenced was PBMCs or T cells enriched from blood (not recorded which). All receptors come from a woman aged 40 to 49 with acute COVID-19.

This clone was seen only a few times. The chain couples TRBV2 to TRBJ2-1; no clear D gene. V shed 6 bases and J shed 0 bases, with 9 bases lying between them. The CDR3 has 14 amino acids. CDR1 is SNHLY and CDR2 is FYNNEI in the germline V gene. The CDR3 here is CASRSASSYNEQFF. The CDR3 region has the DNA TGTGCCAGCAGGTCAGCGAGCTCCTACAATGAGCAGTTCTTC.

This rearrangement joins TRBV30 to TRBJ1-2; D ambiguous. Deletions cut 7 bases from V and 8 bases from J, with 17 bases between. The CDR3 runs to 12 residues. Per germline, CDR1 GTSNPN and CDR2 SVGIG (reference sequence). As DNA, the CDR3 is TGTGCCTTCACAGCCGAAGCGGTCGGCTACACCTTC. Protein sequence: CAFTAEAVGYTF.

This chain links TRBV21-1 with TRBJ2-5; TRBD2, as called in the table, went unchecked against the DNA. TRBV21-1 is tagged as a pseudogene. The CDR3 extends over 15 amino acids. The CDR3 DNA reads TGTGCCAGCAGCAAACGAGAGAGGATACAAGAGACCCAGTACTTC. Its protein is CASSKRERIQETQYF.

This clone was seen repeatedly, ten times or more. The chain carries TRBV7-2 and TRBJ2-7; 8 bases line up with TRBD2. Germline CDR1 is SGHTA and CDR2 is FQGNSA. V lost 5 bases and J lost 4; bases outside the gene matches: 7. The CDR3 length is 14 residues. The DNA for the CDR3 is TGTGCCAGCAGCCTTAGCGGGAAACGGTACGAGCAGTACTTC. Protein: CASSLSGKRYEQYF.

This sequence joins TRBV6-1 and TRBJ1-2, with a possible D match to TRBD1 (6 bases). V was shortened by 3 bases and J by 5 bases, with 13 bases between the two germline ends. The length of the CDR3 is 14 residues. Germline V lookup: CDR1 MNHNS, CDR2 SASEGT. The CDR3 reads CASSEGGRGYGYTF. CDR3 sequence (DNA): TGTGCCAGCAGTGAGGGTGGAAGGGGGTATGGCTACACCTTC.

This chain uses TRBV23-1 with TRBJ2-2, with D tentatively TRBD2 (6 bases). TRBV23-1 is flagged as an ORF with uncertain function. V was cut by 0 bases and J by 1 base, with 15 bases left in between. This CDR3 is 18 amino acids long. The CDR3: CASSQSNGGGRNTGELFF. In DNA, the CDR3 is TGCGCCAGCAGTCAATCCAATGGGGGAGGTCGGAACACCGGGGAGCTGTTTTTT.

The gene calls are TRBV5-1 and TRBJ2-7; 13 bases are a match to TRBD2. The CDR3 loop spans 16 amino acids. Losses at the gene ends were 4 bases for V and 0 bases for J; bases not matched to a gene: 4. The germline CDR1 and CDR2 sequences are SGHRS and YFSETQ. CDR3 region: CASSAGLAGYSYEQYF. Here the CDR3 DNA reads TGCGCCAGCAGCGCGGGACTAGCGGGATACTCCTACGAGCAGTACTTC.

The gene calls are TRBV9 and TRBJ1-6; 8 bases are shared with TRBD1. Germline values: CDR1 SGDLS, CDR2 YYNGEE. V shed 6 bases, J shed 9 bases, and the junction held 8 bases outside the gene matches. This CDR3 is 14 amino acids long. The CDR3, as DNA: TGTGCCAGCACCCTAGGACAGGGTACTTCACCCCTCCACTTT. It yields the protein CASTLGQGTSPLHF.